The T cell receptor beta chain under discussion was sequenced for a study of T cells in Graves' hyperthyroidism and ophthalmopathy. Study at large: Peripheral blood collection took place at initial diagnosis, before any treatment.

The CDR3 contains 15 residues. Germline V gives CDR1 SGHAT, CDR2 FQNNGV. Calling Graves' hyperthyroidism stable meant ophthalmopathy did not progress within 18 months. This clonotype was observed a few times. Its antigen is unknown. A clone one base away is much larger, so this may be a read error. RNA transcripts served as the template for amplifying TCR beta CDR3 regions. TCR CDR3 regions were first amplified by RT-PCR with HTBI primers. One entry per CDR3 protein, called by TCRdb with MiXCR from the multiplex PCR reads. The sample lists approximately 430,000 distinct CDR3 sequences; 15% to 18% were seen once. Overall study results and limits: Ophthalmopathy onset followed model prediction by a median roughly six months.

Sequencing was carried out using blood. The genes are TRBV11-2 and TRBJ2-1; 7 bases agree with TRBD1. This TCR came from a woman aged 18-29 years with Graves' hyperthyroidism. The CDR3 reads CANSLFGTGVGEQFF. The CDR3, as DNA: TGTGCCAACAGCCTATTCGGCACAGGGGTAGGCGAGCAGTTCTTC.